Each of the 23 T cell receptor beta chains below was sequenced from the same sample in a study of beta chain features in type 1 diabetes. Expressed TCRB transcripts were sequenced because the entire RNA isolate underwent reverse transcription. The table came from immunoSEQ multiplex PCR; TCRdb's copy has only in-frame clones and leaves some out. The sample has hundreds of thousands of clones, approximately 10% seen once; the top ten hold more than 0.015%. No antigens are known for them. Study-wide findings and caveats: Within each of all four CD4+ subsets, Type 1 diabetes patients had TCRB CDR3s that were moderately but significantly shorter.

What was sequenced was naive CD4+ T cells from blood. These receptors were taken from a man younger than 45 with type 1 diabetes.

V gene TRBV9 combines with J gene TRBJ2-2; 10 bases are a match to TRBD2. Trimming cost V 3 bases and J 3 bases; bases outside gene matches: 5. The germline CDR1 and CDR2 sequences are SGDLS and YYNGEE. The CDR3 has 16 amino acids. The CDR3, as DNA: TGTGCCAGCAGCGAGAGGCTAGCGGGGGACACCGGGGAGCTGTTTTTT. Translation: CASSERLAGDTGELFF. Full variable domain (missing parts from reference TRBV9 and TRBJ2-2): DSGVTQTPKHLITATGQRVTLRCSPRSGDLSVYWYQQSLDQGLQFLIQYYNGEERAKGNILERFSAQQFPDLHSELNLSSLELGDSALYFCASSERLAGDTGELFFGEGSRLTVL.

Details on this clone: Other DNA sequences in this sample translate to the same CDR3. This rearrangement joins TRBV29-1 to TRBJ2-2; D unresolved. The CDR3 consists of 13 residues. V lost 1 base and J lost 1, with 4 bases in between. CDR1 and CDR2 (germline): SQVTM, ANQGSEA. The CDR3 is CSVEGQNTGELFF. The CDR3 region has the DNA TGCAGCGTTGAAGGACAGAACACCGGGGAGCTGTTTTTT.

The rearrangement joins TRBV19 to TRBJ2-3, with D possibly TRBD2 on 5 matching bases. This CDR3 has 14 amino acids. With 1 base removed from V and 4 bases from J, the gap between germline ends came to 9 bases. Germline CDR1 reads LNHDA; CDR2 reads SQIVND (reference sequence). The CDR3 region has the DNA TGTGCCAGTAGTATAGTCCCAGCGGCAGATACGCAGTATTTT. Translated, it gives CASSIVPAADTQYF.

The chain employs TRBV10-3 and TRBJ2-6, with 11 bases lining up with TRBD2. CDR1 is ENHRY and CDR2 is SYGVKD in the germline V gene. J lost 0 bases, V lost 3 bases, and 4 bases had no gene match. The CDR3 sequence is 18 residues long. The CDR3: CAISDLAGGYSGANVLTF. The CDR3 region has the DNA TGTGCCATCAGTGACCTAGCGGGGGGTTACTCTGGGGCCAACGTCCTGACTTTC.

In this sample, this clone turned up a few times. The rearrangement uses TRBV18 and TRBJ2-7; D call uncertain. There are 14 residues in the CDR3. Trimming pared 1 base from V and 0 bases from J, leaving 7 bases between. The V gene's germline CDR1 is KGHSH and CDR2 LQKENI. For the CDR3, the DNA is TGTGCCAGCTCACCACGGCCAAACTCCTACGAGCAGTACTTC. Encoded protein: CASSPRPNSYEQYF.

The V call is TRBV5-1, the J call TRBJ1-1, with 8 nucleotides matching TRBD1. CDR3 length: 14 amino acids. Germline V lookup: CDR1 SGHRS, CDR2 YFSETQ. The V and J ends lost 4 bases and 3 bases, in that order; junction bases with no gene match: 5. The CDR3 reads CASSRDRGDTEAFF. The CDR3 DNA is TGCGCCAGCAGCCGTGACAGGGGCGACACTGAAGCTTTCTTT.

CDR3 residues: CSVTGTGDPHTGELFF. Written as DNA, the CDR3 is TGCAGCGTTACCGGGACAGGCGACCCGCACACCGGGGAGCTGTTTTTT. The chain joins TRBV29-1 to TRBJ2-2, with 8 bases aligning to TRBD1. CDR1 is SQVTM and CDR2 is ANQGSEA in the germline V gene. The CDR3 totals 16 residues. The V gene end was trimmed by 5 bases and the J gene end by 3 bases; junction bases not matched to a gene: 11.

In this sample, this clone turned up a few times. The chain recombines TRBV25-1 with TRBJ2-1, with D maybe TRBD1 (5 bases). The CDR3 sequence is 13 residues long. Germline CDR1 MGHDK, CDR2 SYGVNS. Trimming took 4 bases from V and 5 from J, leaving 9 bases between them. DNA for the CDR3: TGTGCCAGCAGTGTAACAGGTGACAATGAGCAGTTCTTC. It yields the protein CASSVTGDNEQFF.

The chain employs TRBV28 and TRBJ1-6; TRBD1 matches at 9 bases. The length of the CDR3 is 15 residues. V gave up 6 bases and J gave up 9 bases; unmatched junction bases: 9. Germline assignment: CDR1 MDHEN and CDR2 SYDVKM. The CDR3 DNA follows: TGTGCCAGCAGCCTTAACAGGGGGCCCAGTTCACCCCTCCACTTT. Protein sequence: CASSLNRGPSSPLHF. The entire variable domain, with the rest obtained from reference TRBV28 and TRBJ1-6, is as follows: DVKVTQSSRYLVKRTGEKVFLECVQDMDHENMFWYRQDPGLGLRLIYFSYDVKMKEKGDIPEGYSVSREKKERFSLILESASTNQTSMYLCASSLNRGPSSPLHFGNGTRLTVT.

The chain combines TRBV7-3 with TRBJ2-3; 8 positions agree with TRBD1. Germline-derived CDR1 and CDR2 are SGHTA and FQGTGA. The junction had 12 bases not matched to a gene; V was cut back by 1 base and J by 6 bases. CDR3 size: 17 residues. The CDR3 nucleotides are TGTGCCAGCAGCTTAAAGGACAGGGTACTCGGTCAGGATACGCAGTATTTT. Its translation: CASSLKDRVLGQDTQYF.

The chain has TRBV7-3 and TRBJ2-3; D may be TRBD1 (5 bases). Between the trimmed V and J ends, which lost 4 bases and 0 bases, there was a span of 14 bases. Looked up from germline, CDR1 is SGHTA and CDR2 is FQGTGA. CDR3 length: 16 amino acids. The CDR3: CASSSLGVGSTDTQYF. The CDR3 DNA reads TGTGCCAGCAGCTCCTTAGGGGTGGGAAGCACAGATACGCAGTATTTT.

This clone was observed a few times. This chain uses TRBV6-5 with TRBJ2-2, with D possibly matching TRBD2 (5 bases). The germline V and J ends were trimmed by 5 bases and 5 bases, with 12 bases remaining between them. The CDR3 covers 14 residues. Germline assignment: CDR1 MNHEY and CDR2 SVGAGI. CDR3 bases: TGTGCCAGCAGTCAAAGACGGACTACCGGGGAGCTGTTTTTT. Amino acid sequence: CASSQRRTTGELFF.

This clone was observed a handful of times. V usage is TRBV27 and J usage is TRBJ2-3; 8 bases map to TRBD2. V trimming: 2 bases; J trimming: 13 bases; junction bases outside the gene matches: 5. Germline assignment: CDR1 MNHEY and CDR2 SMNVEV (reference sequence). The length of the CDR3 is 12 residues. The CDR3 loop is CASSLTSGVEYF. CDR3 DNA sequence: TGTGCCAGCAGTTTAACTAGCGGCGTAGAGTATTTT.

This clone has a handful of counts. V usage is TRBV19 and J usage is TRBJ2-1; 7 bases are a match to TRBD1. The J segment lost 7 bases and the V segment lost 3 bases, leaving 12 bases of the junction unmatched. This CDR3 comprises 16 residues. Germline lookup yields CDR1 LNHDA and CDR2 SQIVND (reference sequence). The CDR3 protein is CASSMVIAGTDNEQFF. DNA for the CDR3: TGTGCCAGTAGTATGGTTATAGCCGGGACAGATAATGAGCAGTTCTTC.

The chain combines TRBV5-1 with TRBJ2-2; D is possibly TRBD2 (5 bases). Trimming left V 5 bases short and J 2 bases short, with 10 bases between. This CDR3 spans 14 amino acids. Germline V gene sequence: CDR1 SGHRS, CDR2 YFSETQ. CDR3 coding DNA: TGCGCCAGCAGGTCTGAGGGTAACACCGGGGAGCTGTTTTTT. It yields the protein CASRSEGNTGELFF.

This clone was found a few times. The gene calls are TRBV5-1 and TRBJ2-2; D unresolved. The V and J ends lost 4 bases and 2 bases respectively, with 3 bases between them. Germline V lookup: CDR1 SGHRS, CDR2 YFSETQ. This CDR3 is built from 12 residues. CDR3 DNA: TGCGCCAGCAGCGTAAACACCGGGGAGCTGTTTTTT. Protein sequence: CASSVNTGELFF.

This chain links TRBV2 with TRBJ1-2; D is undetermined. V was pared by 3 bases and J by 8 bases, with 16 bases between. The CDR3 loop spans 14 amino acids. Germline V CDR1 and CDR2: SNHLY, FYNNEI. CDR3 in amino acids: CASSENNPAGGYTF. In nucleotides, the CDR3 is TGTGCCAGCAGTGAGAACAACCCGGCGGGGGGCTACACCTTC.

This clone was seen only a few times. CDR3 sequence (DNA): TGTGCCAGCAGCTTAAACTTTAACAATGAGCAGTTCTTC. This gives the protein CASSLNFNNEQFF. This chain links TRBV7-3 with TRBJ2-1; D is uncertain. This CDR3 contains 13 residues. Trimming shortened V by 1 base and J by 5 bases, and 6 bases separated the two germline ends. CDR1 and CDR2 (germline): SGHTA, FQGTGA.

A few counts support this clone. The chain combines TRBV6-5 with TRBJ2-2; no reliable D call. Germline CDR1 MNHEY, CDR2 SVGAGI. Deletions cut 10 bases from V and 3 bases from J, with 15 bases between. The CDR3 runs 14 residues. The CDR3 sequence: CAIAKERDTGELFF. Written as DNA, the CDR3 is TGTGCCATTGCCAAGGAACGGGACACCGGGGAGCTGTTTTTT.

This clone appeared a few times. The V call is TRBV29-1, the J call TRBJ1-3, with D possibly being TRBD1 (5 bases). This CDR3 comprises 14 residues. The V end was cut by 6 bases, the J end by 2 bases, with 14 bases between. CDR1 is SQVTM and CDR2 is ANQGSEA in the germline V gene. The CDR3: CSVFSTGPGNTIYF. DNA of the CDR3: TGCAGCGTCTTCAGCACAGGCCCTGGAAACACCATATATTTT. The whole variable domain, filled in from reference TRBV29-1 and TRBJ1-3, reads SAVISQKPSRDICQRGTSLTIQCQVDSQVTMMFWYRQQPGQSLTLIATANQGSEATYESGFVIDKFPISRPNLTFSTLTVSNMSPEDSSIYLCSVFSTGPGNTIYFGEGSWLTVV.

This clone was recorded a few times. The V gene is TRBV25-1, the J gene TRBJ1-5; tentative D call: TRBD1 (6 bases). The V and J ends lost 5 bases and 9 bases respectively, with 17 bases between them. The length of the CDR3 is 14 residues. CDR1 is MGHDK and CDR2 is SYGVNS in the germline V gene. The CDR3 loop is CASSSTGWKGPQHF. DNA for the CDR3: TGTGCCAGCAGTAGTACAGGGTGGAAGGGGCCCCAGCATTTT.

CDR3 sequence: CASGPRGSSDTDTQYF. DNA of the CDR3: TGTGCCAGCGGCCCCCGGGGGTCTTCGGACACAGATACGCAGTATTTT. V usage is TRBV9 and J usage is TRBJ2-3, with D perhaps matching TRBD2 (6 bases). CDR3 length: 16 residues. V was clipped by 7 bases and J by 2 bases, with 20 bases between them. The germline V gene encodes CDR1 SGDLS and CDR2 YYNGEE.

This sequence joins TRBV4-3 and TRBJ1-4, with D hard to call. V was clipped by 2 bases and J by 12 bases, with 7 bases between them. CDR3 length equals 11 residues. CDR1 and CDR2 (germline): LGHNA, YSLEER. CDR3 bases: TGCGCCAGCAGCCAATCTAGAGAACTGTTTTTT. It translates to CASSQSRELFF.